This TCR beta chain was identified during a study of blood T cells in healthy people across ages. Study-level information: Per two T cells, about one barcoded beta molecule was captured through template switching.

It was with a sample-barcoded 5' primer and a J-beta primer mix that a second PCR of roughly 7 to 12 cycles was run. Each CDR3 protein is one row after TCRdb ran MiXCR on the 5' RACE reads. In the table there are about 1.8 million distinct CDR3 sequences, around 48% of which are singletons. General study results and limits: Researchers report that TCR beta diversity correlated strongly with naive T cell percentage. More naive CD4+ cells and higher diversity were found in long-lived than in aged donors.

This clonotype occurred once. The antigen remains undetermined. What was sequenced was blood. This clonotype originated in a woman aged 40 to 50 in good health.

The CDR3 DNA reads TGTGCCACCAGTTCCTATGAGGGTGCCATTACACAAGAGACCCAGTACTTC. It yields the protein CATSSYEGAITQETQYF. The rearrangement links TRBV24-1 to TRBJ2-5, with D tentatively TRBD2 (5 bases). V dropped 6 bases and J dropped 2 bases, with 21 bases sitting between them. Germline V CDR1 and CDR2: KGHDR, SFDVKD. The CDR3 length is 17 residues.